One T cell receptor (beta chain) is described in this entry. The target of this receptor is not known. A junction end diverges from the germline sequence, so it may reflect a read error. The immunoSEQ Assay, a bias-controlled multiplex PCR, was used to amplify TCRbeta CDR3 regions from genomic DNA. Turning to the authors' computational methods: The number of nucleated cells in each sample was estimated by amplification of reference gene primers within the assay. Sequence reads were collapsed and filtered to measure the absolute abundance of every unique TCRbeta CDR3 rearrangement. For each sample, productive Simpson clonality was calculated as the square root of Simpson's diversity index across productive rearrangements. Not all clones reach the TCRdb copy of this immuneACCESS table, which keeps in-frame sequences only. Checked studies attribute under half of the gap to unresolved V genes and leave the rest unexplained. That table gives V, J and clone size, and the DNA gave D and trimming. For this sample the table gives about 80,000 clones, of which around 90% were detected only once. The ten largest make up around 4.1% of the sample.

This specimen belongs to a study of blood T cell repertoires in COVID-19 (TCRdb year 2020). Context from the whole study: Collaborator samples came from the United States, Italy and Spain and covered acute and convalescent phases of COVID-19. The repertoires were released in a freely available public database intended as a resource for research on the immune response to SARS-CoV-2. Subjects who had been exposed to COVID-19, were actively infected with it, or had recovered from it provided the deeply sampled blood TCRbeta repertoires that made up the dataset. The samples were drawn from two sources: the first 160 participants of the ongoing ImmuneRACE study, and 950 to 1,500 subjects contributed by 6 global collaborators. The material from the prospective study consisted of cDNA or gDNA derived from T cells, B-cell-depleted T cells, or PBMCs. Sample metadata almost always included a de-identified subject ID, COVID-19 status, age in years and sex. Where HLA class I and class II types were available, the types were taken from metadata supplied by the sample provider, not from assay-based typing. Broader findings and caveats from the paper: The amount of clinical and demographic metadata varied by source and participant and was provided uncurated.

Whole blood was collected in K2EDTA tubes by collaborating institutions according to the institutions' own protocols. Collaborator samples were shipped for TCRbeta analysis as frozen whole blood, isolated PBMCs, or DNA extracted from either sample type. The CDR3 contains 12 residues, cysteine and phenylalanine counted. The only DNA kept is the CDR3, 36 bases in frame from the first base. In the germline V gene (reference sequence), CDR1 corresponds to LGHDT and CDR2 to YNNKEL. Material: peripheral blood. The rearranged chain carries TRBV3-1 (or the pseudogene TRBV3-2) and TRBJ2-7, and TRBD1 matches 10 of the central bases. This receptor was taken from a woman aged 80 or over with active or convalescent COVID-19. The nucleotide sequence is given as TGTGCCAGCAGCCAACCAGGGACAGGGGCGCACTTC. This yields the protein CASSQPGTGAHF.